This TCR beta chain was recovered during a study of T cells in Graves' hyperthyroidism and ophthalmopathy. Hyperthyroidism was newly diagnosed in patients aged 18 to 65 (duration under 2 months). Uncontrolled infection, other autoimmune disease, pregnancy or lactation disqualified patients from enrolment. Clinical symptoms, serum thyroxine, TRAb, thyroid ultrasound and orbital computed tomography established diagnosis. Findings of the study overall: Also found in blood were most expanded thyroid clonotypes above 0.001.

This clonotype was seen more than once but under ten times. The antigen is unknown. RNA transcripts provided the source from which TCR beta CDR3 regions were amplified. The primer set for the first-round RT-PCR of the TCR CDR3 was HTBI. TCRdb ran MiXCR on the multiplex PCR reads and lists one entry per CDR3 protein. Among around 340,000 distinct CDR3 sequences, around 20% were seen once, and the ten largest hold 50%. This CDR3 is 16 amino acids long. Trimming took off 1 base at V and 4 bases at J, with 15 bases between the two ends. CDR1 is SGHDT and CDR2 is YYEEEE in the germline V gene. This chain joins TRBV5-6 and TRBJ2-1, with D hard to call. This sequence was found in a woman in her forties or fifties with Graves' hyperthyroidism. The sample consisted of blood. CDR3 in amino acids: CASSLRSARLYNEQFF. The CDR3 DNA is TGTGCCAGCAGCTTGAGATCGGCCCGCTTATACAATGAGCAGTTCTTC.